Detailed here is one T cell receptor beta chain. Original data processing: For nucleated cells, counts were estimated from reference gene primer amplification. TCRdb keeps only in-frame clones here, not all; method: immunoSEQ multiplex PCR. V and J calls plus clone size are reproduced from that table; the DNA served to infer D and trimming. The sample lists roughly 200,000 clones, 89% occurring once. The data derive from a study of blood T cell repertoires in COVID-19. The CDR3 runs to 15 residues. The V gene's germline CDR1 is LNHDA and CDR2 SQIVND (reference sequence). With V trimmed by 3 bases and J by 2 bases, 4 bases remained unmatched.

V is TRBV19 and J is TRBJ1-5, with TRBD1 identical over 7 bases. Sequencing was done on a sample of PBMCs or T cells enriched from blood (not recorded which). This clonotype originated in a woman between 40 and 55 years old with acute COVID-19. The CDR3 is CASSIGQAGNQPQHF. The DNA of the CDR3 is TGTGCCAGTAGTATTGGACAGGCAGGCAATCAGCCCCAGCATTTT.